This T cell receptor beta chain was retrieved from a study of T cell responses to AZD1222 COVID-19 vaccine. Germline CDR1 reads MNHEY; CDR2 reads SMNVEV (reference sequence). The CDR3 consists of 15 residues. The V gene lost 7 bases and the J gene lost 8 bases, with 20 bases spanning the gap. Repertoires were generated with immunoSEQ multiplex PCR, while TCRdb's copy carries only in-frame clones and drops some. The sample lists around 120,000 clones; 92% were seen once. Of note for this clone: Antigen: not known.

General study points: Dominant at 160-218 and 743-854, vaccine-associated CD4 TCRs also spanned spike.

The TCR sequence derives from an adult who received the AZD1222 COVID-19 vaccine. The sequencing used peripheral blood, collected 28 days after the second AZD1222 dose. The chain couples TRBV27 to TRBJ1-4; D is unclear. Here the CDR3 reads CASTERAGRNEKLFF. DNA for the CDR3: TGTGCCAGCACGGAGCGTGCGGGAAGAAACGAAAAACTGTTTTTT.